A selection of T cell receptor beta chains follows, all from one sample in a study of pediatric ulcerative colitis. Data came from immunoSEQ multiplex PCR; TCRdb stores just in-frame clones and leaves some out. The sample shows 20,000 to 25,000 clones, around 69% of them seen only once. The material sequenced was gut tissue. Every receptor here comes from a boy aged 10-17 years with severe ulcerative colitis. The CDR3 runs from the conserved cysteine through the conserved F or W. A D gene is named only where the DNA matches it firmly. Some rows have no size entry. The others give once, few or many, or a class for an expanded clone.

>TRBD1|TRBJ2-1|NA|TRBV19
CASSNPGQTNEQFF
TGTGCCAGTAGTAATCCGGGACAGACAAATGAGCAGTTCTTC
>NA|TRBJ1-2|NA|TRBV9
CASGYNYGYTF
TGTGCCAGCGGGTATAACTATGGCTACACCTTC
>NA|TRBJ1-1|NA|TRBV18
CASSRDRLNTEAFF
TGTGCCAGCTCCCGAGACAGGTTGAACACTGAAGCTTTCTTT
>NA|TRBJ2-1|NA|TRBV2
CASRAGPYNEQFF
TGTGCCAGCCGGGCGGGGCCTTACAATGAGCAGTTCTTC
>NA|TRBJ1-2|NA|TRBV13
CASSLGNGNYGYTF
TGTGCCAGCAGCTTAGGGAACGGGAACTATGGCTACACCTTC
>NA|TRBJ1-2|NA|TRBV7-2
CASTLLVAGVIYGYTF
TGTGCCAGCACCTTGCTTGTGGCAGGGGTCATCTATGGCTACACCTTC
>NA|TRBJ2-1|NA|TRBV7-9
CASSLGWRGQYNEQFF
TGTGCCAGCAGCTTAGGGTGGAGGGGGCAGTACAATGAGCAGTTCTTC
>NA|TRBJ2-1|NA|TRBV25-1
CATSLGGNEQFF
TGTGCCACCTCCCTTGGGGGGAATGAGCAGTTCTTC
>TRBD1|TRBJ1-6|NA|TRBV6-4
CASAQGDNSPLHF
TGTGCCAGCGCACAGGGGGATAATTCACCCCTCCACTTT
>NA|TRBJ1-4|NA|TRBV6-1
CASASGTSGEKLFF
TGTGCCAGTGCTTCCGGGACCTCGGGTGAAAAACTGTTTTTT
>TRBD1|TRBJ1-2|NA|TRBV6-5
CASIGTGRGGGYTF
TGTGCCAGCATAGGGACAGGTCGAGGGGGTGGCTACACCTTC
>NA|TRBJ2-1|NA|TRBV7-2
CASSLTRTNEQFF
TGTGCCAGCAGCTTGACTCGGACTAATGAGCAGTTCTTC
>TRBD2|TRBJ2-7|few|TRBV27
CASSPSHSGGFYGQYF
TGTGCCAGCAGCCCCTCCCATAGCGGGGGTTTCTACGGGCAGTACTTC
>NA|TRBJ1-6|NA|TRBV30
CAWTPGQQRSPLHF
TGTGCCTGGACCCCGGGACAACAGAGGTCACCCCTCCACTTT
>NA|TRBJ2-5|NA|TRBV7-2
CASSLGWQTQYF
TGTGCCAGCAGCTTAGGTTGGCAGACCCAGTACTTC
>NA|TRBJ2-3|NA|TRBV19
CASSLRLSTDTQYF
TGTGCCAGTAGTCTACGACTCAGCACAGATACGCAGTATTTT
>NA|TRBJ2-6|NA|TRBV7-2
CASSPVPGANVLTF
TGTGCCAGCAGCCCCGTTCCTGGGGCCAACGTCCTGACTTTC
>NA|TRBJ1-2|NA|TRBV2
CASSEALRGVSAYTF
TGTGCCAGCAGTGAAGCGCTCCGCGGGGTATCTGCGTACACCTTC
>TRBD1|TRBJ1-6|medium-sized|TRBV14
CASSSRTGRDSPLHF
TGTGCCAGCAGCTCCCGGACAGGGAGGGATTCACCCCTCCACTTT
>NA|TRBJ1-2|NA|TRBV19
CASKGGTAAWGGGYTF
TGTGCCAGTAAAGGAGGGACGGCGGCGTGGGGGGGTGGCTACACCTTC
>TRBD1|TRBJ1-5|once|TRBV2
CASSEQGGGNQPQHF
TGTGCCAGCAGTGAACAGGGGGGCGGCAATCAGCCCCAGCATTTT
>NA|TRBJ1-2|NA|TRBV11-2
CASSPHYPTLGYTF
TGTGCCAGCAGCCCCCATTACCCAACCCTTGGCTACACCTTC
>TRBD2|TRBJ2-3|NA|TRBV30
CAWSVTWTSGSTDTQYF
TGTGCCTGGAGTGTGACCTGGACTAGCGGAAGCACAGATACGCAGTATTTT
>NA|TRBJ1-3|few|TRBV5-6
CASSLGGSGNTIYF
TGTGCCAGCAGCTTGGGGGGCTCTGGAAACACCATATATTTT
>NA|TRBJ1-2|once|TRBV4-1
CASRERGNGYTF
TGCGCCAGCCGCGAACGAGGGAACGGCTACACCTTC
>TRBD2|TRBJ2-2|few|TRBV29-1
CSAGAASGDTGELFF
TGCAGCGCTGGGGCGGCTAGCGGGGACACCGGGGAGCTGTTTTTT
>NA|TRBJ1-5|NA|TRBV6-1
CASSERGGASNQPQHF
TGTGCCAGCAGTGAACGGGGGGGGGCGAGCAATCAGCCCCAGCATTTT
>NA|TRBJ2-1|NA|TRBV19
CASSPGQSYNEQFF
TGTGCCAGTAGTCCGGGACAATCATACAATGAGCAGTTCTTC
>NA|TRBJ1-2|NA|TRBV5-6
CASSLDSLRGYTF
TGTGCCAGCAGCCTGGACAGCCTGAGAGGCTACACCTTC
>NA|TRBJ2-7|NA|TRBV29-1
CSVGGRQIYEQYF
TGCAGCGTTGGCGGTCGACAGATCTACGAGCAGTACTTC
>NA|TRBJ2-7|NA|TRBV5-1
CASSPDGSYEQYF
TGCGCCAGCAGCCCGGACGGGTCCTACGAGCAGTACTTC
>TRBD1|TRBJ1-2|NA|TRBV25-1
CASTRGRYYGYTF
TGTGCCAGTACCAGGGGGCGCTACTATGGCTACACCTTC
>NA|TRBJ1-3|NA|TRBV7-9
CASILAPAGNTIYF
TGTGCCAGCATTCTAGCCCCGGCTGGAAACACCATATATTTT
>NA|TRBJ1-4|NA|TRBV20-1
CSAKYEKLFF
TGCAGTGCTAAGTACGAAAAACTGTTTTTT
>NA|TRBJ1-6|NA|TRBV7-9
CASSYQNSPLHF
TGTGCCAGCAGCTACCAAAATTCACCCCTCCACTTT
>NA|TRBJ2-1|NA|TRBV30
CAWSGAGRLGNEQFF
TGTGCCTGGAGTGGGGCAGGGAGGTTGGGCAATGAGCAGTTCTTC
>NA|TRBJ2-5|NA|TRBV14
CASSQGRPGQETQYF
TGTGCCAGCAGCCAAGGGAGACCGGGCCAAGAGACCCAGTACTTC
>TRBD2|TRBJ2-7|NA|TRBV10-2
CASRGGLAGTYEQYF
TGCGCCAGCAGAGGGGGACTAGCGGGGACCTACGAGCAGTACTTC
>TRBD1|TRBJ1-1|few|TRBV27
CASSFRQQGFIPTEAFF
TGTGCCAGCAGTTTCCGACAACAGGGGTTCATTCCCACTGAAGCTTTCTTT
>NA|TRBJ2-1|NA|TRBV5-4
CASSLAVTGRSDEQFF
TGTGCCAGCAGCTTGGCCGTGACAGGGAGGTCCGATGAGCAGTTCTTC
>NA|TRBJ2-7|few|TRBV6-5
CASSRRGAGSHEQYF
TGTGCCAGCAGCCGCCGTGGGGCAGGTTCCCACGAGCAGTACTTC
>TRBD2|TRBJ2-3|NA|TRBV13
CASSFDPYSSGGGTDTQYF
TGTGCCAGCAGCTTCGACCCCTATTCTAGCGGGGGTGGGACAGATACGCAGTATTTT